Following are 5 T cell receptor beta chains from one sample sequenced in a study of T cells in Graves' hyperthyroidism and ophthalmopathy. Researchers took RNA transcripts and amplified the TCR beta CDR3 regions from them. When the TCR CDR3 underwent first-round RT-PCR, the HTBI primer set was used. One entry per CDR3 protein, called by TCRdb with MiXCR from the multiplex PCR reads. Of under 550,000 distinct CDR3 sequences listed, around 15% are singletons. Specimen: blood. The receptors stem from a woman aged 18-29 years with Graves' hyperthyroidism.

The genes are TRBV30 and TRBJ1-6, with 8 bases identical to TRBD1. V dropped 3 bases and J dropped 5; count of bases not matched to a gene: 3. CDR1 GTSNPN and CDR2 SVGIG come from the germline V gene (reference sequence). The CDR3 is 14 residues long. DNA of the CDR3: TGTGCCTGGAGGGACAGGGCTAATAATTCACCCCTCCACTTT. Its translation: CAWRDRANNSPLHF.

This clonotype was seen at least ten times. The DNA for the CDR3 is TGCAGTGCTAGTCCACTGGGACAAAGCACAGATACGCAGTATTTT. This encodes CSASPLGQSTDTQYF. The chain has TRBV20-1 and TRBJ2-3; tentative D call: TRBD1 (6 bases). The V and J ends lost 3 bases and 0 bases respectively, with 13 bases between them. The CDR3 is 15 amino acids. Germline-derived CDR1 and CDR2 are DFQATT and SNEGSKA (reference sequence).

Worth noting for this clonotype: A much more abundant neighbour one base away suggests this may be a read error. The chain combines TRBV6-7 with TRBJ1-5, with D perhaps matching TRBD1 (5 bases). TRBV6-7 is identified as an open reading frame with a role that is uncertain. The germline V and J ends were trimmed by 2 bases and 4 bases, with 12 bases remaining between them. The CDR3 length is 15 residues. The CDR3 DNA reads TGTGCCAGCAGTTACACCCGGGGCCGGAATCAGCCCCAGCATTTT. It is translated as CASSYTRGRNQPQHF.

This clonotype was found a few times. A much larger clone lies a single base off, so this may be a read error. The chain is built from TRBV2 and TRBJ1-1; D unresolved. Germline V CDR1 and CDR2: SNHLY, FYNNEI. V was trimmed by 4 bases and J by 7 bases, leaving 16 bases between them. The CDR3 length is 14 residues. CDR3 residues: CASSGLGRSGEAFF. CDR3 sequence (DNA): TGTGCCAGCAGTGGACTCGGGCGTTCCGGTGAAGCTTTCTTT.

This clonotype has ten or more counts. The chain combines TRBV3-1 with TRBJ2-1; 9 positions match TRBD2. There are 15 residues in the CDR3. V shed 0 bases and J 8 bases; nucleotides not matched to a gene: 5. Germline CDR1 reads LGHDT; CDR2 reads YNNKEL (reference sequence). CDR3 in amino acids: CASSQEQTSGDEQFF. For the CDR3, the DNA is TGTGCCAGCAGCCAAGAACAGACTAGCGGCGATGAGCAGTTCTTC.